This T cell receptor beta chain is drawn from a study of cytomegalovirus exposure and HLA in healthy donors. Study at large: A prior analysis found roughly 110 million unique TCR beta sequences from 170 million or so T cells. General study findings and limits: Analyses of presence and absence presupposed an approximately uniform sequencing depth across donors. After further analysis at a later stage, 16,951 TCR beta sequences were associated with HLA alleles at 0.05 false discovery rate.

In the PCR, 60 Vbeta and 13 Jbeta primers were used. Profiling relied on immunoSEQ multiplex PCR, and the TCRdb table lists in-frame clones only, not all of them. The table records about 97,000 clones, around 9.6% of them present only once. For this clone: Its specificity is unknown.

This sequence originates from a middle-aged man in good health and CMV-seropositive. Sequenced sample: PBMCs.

The CDR3 reads CASGGGLADNEQFF. The CDR3 nucleotides read TGTGCCAGCGGCGGGGGACTAGCGGATAATGAGCAGTTCTTC. The rearrangement uses TRBV25-1 and TRBJ2-1; 11 bases match TRBD2. CDR3 size: 14 residues. Germline lookup yields CDR1 MGHDK and CDR2 SYGVNS. V was pared by 8 bases and J by 7 bases, with 7 bases of the junction left unmatched.